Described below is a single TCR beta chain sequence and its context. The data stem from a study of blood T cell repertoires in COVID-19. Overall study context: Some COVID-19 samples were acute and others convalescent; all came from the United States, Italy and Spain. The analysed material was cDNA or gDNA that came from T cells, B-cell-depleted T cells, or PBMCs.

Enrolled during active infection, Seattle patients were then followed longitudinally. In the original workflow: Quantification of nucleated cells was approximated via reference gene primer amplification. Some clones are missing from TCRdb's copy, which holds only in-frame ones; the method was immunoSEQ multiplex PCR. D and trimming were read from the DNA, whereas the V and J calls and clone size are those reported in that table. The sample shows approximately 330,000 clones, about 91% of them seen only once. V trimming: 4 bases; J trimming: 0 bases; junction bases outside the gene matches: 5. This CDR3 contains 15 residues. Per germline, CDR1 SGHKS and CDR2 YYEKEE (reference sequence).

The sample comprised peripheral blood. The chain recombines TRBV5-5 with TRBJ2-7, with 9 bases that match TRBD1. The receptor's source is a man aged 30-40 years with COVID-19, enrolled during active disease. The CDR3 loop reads CASSRGQGASYEQYF. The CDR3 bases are TGTGCCAGCAGCCGGGGACAGGGAGCCTCCTACGAGCAGTACTTC.